This T cell receptor (beta chain) comes out of a study of CD8 T cells in ankylosing spondylitis. Libraries for TCR beta were made by quantitative 5'-RACE with molecular barcodes. From the 5' RACE reads, TCRdb called clonotypes with MiXCR, one entry per CDR3 protein. The data hold nearly 25,000 distinct CDR3 sequences, with about 17% observed a single time. The study's findings and limits: As for the disease-linked clones, they showed a CD8+ phenotype and occurred at relatively low frequencies in peripheral blood. Several highly homologous variants formed a TCR beta motif that appeared characteristic of ankylosing spondylitis blood. Significant enrichment of disease-linked clones was reported in matched ankylosing spondylitis synovial fluid.

The CDR3 loop spans 12 amino acids. V was cut by 0 bases and J by 6 bases, with 3 bases left in between. Germline CDR1 reads SGHDT; CDR2 reads YYEEEE. As to this clonotype: What it binds is unknown.

This TCR was sampled from a male donor with ankylosing spondylitis or in good health (not recorded which). The chain recombines TRBV5-6 with TRBJ2-2; unclear D gene. Sequenced material: blood. CDR3 protein: CASSLDPGELFF. The CDR3 bases are TGTGCCAGCAGCTTGGATCCCGGGGAGCTGTTTTTT. Full variable domain (rest looked up from reference TRBV5-6 and TRBJ2-2): DAGVTQSPTHLIKTRGQQVTLRCSPKSGHDTVSWYQQALGQGPQFIFQYYEEEERQRGNFPDRFSGHQFPNYSSELNVNALLLGDSALYLCASSLDPGELFFGEGSRLTVL.